The rows below give T cell receptor beta chains drawn from one sample of a study of T cell repertoires in cytomegalovirus infection. TCRdb redid the calling of the reads with MiXCR, one entry per CDR3 protein. The sample includes some 300,000 distinct CDR3 sequences, about 8.8% of them seen just once. The source material was PBMCs. These TCRs come from a human donor in good health (CMV status not recorded). Some clones in this sample may be carry-over from other donors' samples. Each CDR3 is given with its conserved first and last residue. D genes are given only for firm matches. For some rows the clone size is stated as once, few or many, or as a class when expanded; others skip it.

clone size	V gene	J gene	D gene	CDR3 protein	CDR3 DNA
many	TRBV7-2	TRBJ1-6	TRBD1	CASRLRQGSNSPLHF	TGTGCCAGCAGACTACGACAGGGAAGCAATTCACCCCTCCACTTT
many	TRBV7-9	TRBJ2-1	TRBD1	CASSPQRDRAYNEQFF	TGTGCCAGCAGCCCACAGAGGGACAGGGCCTACAATGAGCAGTTCTTC
many	TRBV7-2	TRBJ1-2	.	CASSRNRDITGYGYTF	TGTGCCAGCAGCAGGAACAGGGACATAACGGGCTATGGCTACACCTTC
many	TRBV4-1	TRBJ2-1	TRBD2	CASRPLAGDNEQFF	TGCGCCAGCAGACCACTAGCGGGGGACAATGAGCAGTTCTTC
few	TRBV20-1	TRBJ1-5	.	CSAIVSSFSGTPPPQHF	TGCAGTGCTATCGTAAGTTCATTTTCCGGGACCCCGCCACCCCAGCATTTT
few	TRBV20-1	TRBJ2-5	TRBD2	CSTSSGGAGETQYF	TGCAGTACCTCTAGCGGGGGGGCCGGGGAGACCCAGTACTTC
many	TRBV20-1	TRBJ1-1	TRBD1	CSARDRTGVNTEAFF	TGCAGTGCTAGAGACCGGACAGGGGTAAACACTGAAGCTTTCTTT
few	TRBV20-1	TRBJ2-3	TRBD2	CSAAQTSGGAHTQYF	TGCAGTGCTGCCCAAACTAGCGGGGGGGCCCATACGCAGTATTTT
.	TRBV2	TRBJ2-2	.	CASSRDTLPAGELFF	TGTGCCAGCAGCCGGGACACCCTTCCCGCCGGGGAGCTGTTTTTT
.	TRBV18	TRBJ2-4	.	CASSPTLGQGTHIQYF	TGTGCCAGCTCACCGACCCTCGGGCAGGGAACCCACATTCAGTACTTC
many	TRBV7-8	TRBJ2-7	TRBD1	CASSRGTGWSYEQYF	TGTGCCAGCAGCCGAGGGACAGGGTGGTCCTACGAGCAGTACTTC
many	TRBV12-3/TRBV12-4	TRBJ2-2	.	CASSLVPGIGELFF	TGTGCCAGCAGTTTAGTCCCAGGGATCGGGGAGCTGTTTTTT
many	TRBV7-2	TRBJ1-6	.	CASSFNYNSPLHF	TGTGCCAGCAGCTTTAACTATAATTCACCCCTCCACTTT
many	TRBV4-2	TRBJ1-4	TRBD1	CASSQAQTGDNPSAEKLFF	TGTGCCAGCAGCCAAGCTCAGACAGGGGATAACCCCTCGGCTGAAAAACTGTTTTTT
.	TRBV9	TRBJ2-3	.	CASSVDELSGTDTQYF	TGTGCCAGCAGCGTAGATGAACTCTCGGGCACAGATACGCAGTATTTT
many	TRBV28	TRBJ1-4	TRBD1	CASSSPGQTKNVEKLFF	TGTGCCAGCAGTTCACCGGGACAGACTAAAAACGTTGAAAAACTGTTTTTT
.	TRBV7-9	TRBJ1-2	TRBD1	CASSPGDRPYGYTF	TGTGCCAGCAGCCCCGGGGACAGGCCATATGGCTACACCTTC
.	TRBV29-1	TRBJ1-2	TRBD1	CSAWTGGSGGYTF	TGCAGCGCTTGGACAGGGGGAAGCGGTGGCTACACCTTC
few	TRBV6-5	TRBJ2-1	.	CASSYDGGRSREQFF	TGTGCCAGCAGTTACGACGGGGGGCGTTCCCGTGAGCAGTTCTTC
few	TRBV5-6	TRBJ1-2	.	CASSLGSGILYTF	TGTGCCAGCAGCCTGGGGTCTGGTATTCTCTACACCTTC
many	TRBV28	TRBJ1-1	TRBD1	CASSHRGLTEAFF	TGTGCCAGCAGCCACAGGGGTTTGACTGAAGCTTTCTTT
many	TRBV7-2	TRBJ2-1	.	CASSLPTNEQFF	TGTGCCAGCAGCTTACCTACTAATGAGCAGTTCTTC
many	TRBV7-2	TRBJ2-5	TRBD2	CASSPPGSGGRKTQYF	TGTGCCAGCAGCCCCCCCGGTAGCGGGGGGAGGAAGACCCAGTACTTC
many	TRBV6-1	TRBJ2-7	TRBD2	CASSEGTSLYEQYF	TGTGCCAGCAGTGAAGGGACTAGCCTCTACGAGCAGTACTTC
many	TRBV29-1	TRBJ1-1	.	CSVRSQVRNTEAFF	TGCAGCGTTCGATCACAGGTTCGGAACACTGAAGCTTTCTTT
many	TRBV11-2	TRBJ2-3	.	CASSPRRGADTQYF	TGTGCCAGCAGCCCCCGGCGGGGTGCAGATACGCAGTATTTT
many	TRBV28	TRBJ1-2	.	CASSLLGGSGYTF	TGTGCCAGCAGTTTATTAGGGGGAAGTGGCTACACCTTC
few	TRBV24-1	TRBJ1-1	.	CATSDLRGTPTEAFF	TGTGCCACCAGTGATTTGAGGGGGACACCTACAGAAGCTTTCTTT
many	TRBV7-7	TRBJ2-5	TRBD2	CASSLGAAGGPGETQYF	TGTGCTAGCAGCTTAGGTGCAGCGGGGGGCCCAGGAGAGACCCAGTACTTC
many	TRBV7-9	TRBJ2-7	TRBD1	CASSLDRVKWGTYEQYF	TGTGCCAGCAGCTTGGACAGGGTTAAGTGGGGTACCTACGAGCAGTACTTC
few	TRBV6-5	TRBJ1-1	.	CASTYGRGANTEAFF	TGTGCCAGCACCTACGGGAGGGGAGCGAACACTGAAGCTTTCTTT
many	TRBV6-2/TRBV6-3	TRBJ2-2	.	CASSRTRNTGELFF	TGTGCCAGCAGTCGGACGAGGAACACCGGGGAGCTGTTTTTT
.	TRBV6-5	TRBJ2-5	.	CASSYRGGGETQYF	TGTGCCAGCAGTTACCGGGGAGGAGGGGAGACCCAGTACTTC
many	TRBV28	TRBJ2-3	.	CASSSPYRPRTDTQYF	TGTGCCAGCAGTTCCCCTTATCGACCCAGGACAGATACGCAGTATTTT
many	TRBV20-1	TRBJ2-7	TRBD1	CSARAVFGQGLYEQYF	TGCAGTGCTAGGGCAGTGTTCGGACAGGGTCTGTACGAGCAGTACTTC
.	TRBV4-2	TRBJ2-3	TRBD2	CASSPLAGGAGTDTQYF	TGTGCCAGCAGCCCTCTGGCGGGGGGGGCGGGCACAGATACGCAGTATTTT
.	TRBV24-1	TRBJ2-2	.	CATSDAAFPSTGELFF	TGTGCCACCAGTGATGCCGCGTTTCCAAGCACCGGGGAGCTGTTTTTT
many	TRBV2	TRBJ2-2	TRBD2	CASTRSGGADTGELFF	TGTGCCAGCACCCGAAGCGGGGGGGCCGACACCGGGGAGCTGTTTTTT
many	TRBV6-5	TRBJ2-3	TRBD2	CASRSRLAAATDTQYF	TGTGCCAGCAGGTCCCGACTAGCGGCGGCCACAGATACGCAGTATTTT
many	TRBV28	TRBJ2-2	.	CASSFSGTSVTGELFF	TGTGCCAGCAGTTTTTCGGGCACAAGCGTCACCGGGGAGCTGTTTTTT
many	TRBV6-2/TRBV6-3	TRBJ1-2	TRBD1	CASRTGGYGYTF	TGTGCCAGCCGGACAGGGGGCTATGGCTACACCTTC
few	TRBV10-3	TRBJ2-6	.	CAITKHEVSSGANVLTF	TGTGCCATCACTAAACACGAAGTGTCCTCTGGGGCCAACGTCCTGACTTTC